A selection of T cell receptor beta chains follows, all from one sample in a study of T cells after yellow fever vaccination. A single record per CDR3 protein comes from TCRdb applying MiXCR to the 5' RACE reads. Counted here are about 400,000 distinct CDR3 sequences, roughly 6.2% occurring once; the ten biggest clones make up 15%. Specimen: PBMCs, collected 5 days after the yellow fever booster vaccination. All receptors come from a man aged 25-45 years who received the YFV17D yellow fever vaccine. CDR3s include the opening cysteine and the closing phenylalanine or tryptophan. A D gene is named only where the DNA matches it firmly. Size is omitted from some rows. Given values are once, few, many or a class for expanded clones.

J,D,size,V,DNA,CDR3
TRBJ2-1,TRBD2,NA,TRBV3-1,TGTGCCAGCACCCGGACTAGCGGGAGTTCGAATGAGCAGTTCTTC,CASTRTSGSSNEQFF
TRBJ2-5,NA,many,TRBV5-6,TGTGCCAGCTACGCCCTGGGGACGGCGGAGACCCAGTACTTC,CASYALGTAETQYF
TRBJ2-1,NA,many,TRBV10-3,TGTGCCATCAGTGAGTGGACTCAGACCTACAATGAGCAGTTCTTC,CAISEWTQTYNEQFF
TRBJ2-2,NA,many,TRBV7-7,TGTGCTAGCAGCCCGCACCCCGGACAGTGGCAACTCACCGGGGAGCTGTTTTTT,CASSPHPGQWQLTGELFF
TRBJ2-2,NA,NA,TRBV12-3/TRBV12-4,TGTGCCAGCTATTTTGAACTGGAGTCTAGCGTAATAAACACCGGGGAGCTGTTTTTT,CASYFELESSVINTGELFF
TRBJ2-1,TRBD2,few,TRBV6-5,TGTGCCAGCAGTTCCCAACGTCGGACTAGCGGGAGTGGTTATGAGCAGTTCTTC,CASSSQRRTSGSGYEQFF
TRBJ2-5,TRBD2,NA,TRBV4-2,TGTGCCAGCAGCCAGGGAGCGGGAGCTAGGACAGAGACCCAGTACTTC,CASSQGAGARTETQYF
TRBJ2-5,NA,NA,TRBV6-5,TGTGCCAGCAGTTACTCGGGCGGGGCGGTTGGAGAGACCCAGTACTTC,CASSYSGGAVGETQYF
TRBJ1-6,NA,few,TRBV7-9,TGTGCCAGCAGCTTAGCGGCAGTCAGGGACAATTCACCCCTCCACTTT,CASSLAAVRDNSPLHF
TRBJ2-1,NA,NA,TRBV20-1,TGCAGTGCTAGCCGTCCGGAATACAATGAGCAGTTCTTC,CSASRPEYNEQFF
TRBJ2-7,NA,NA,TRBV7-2,TGTGCCAGCAGCTTAGAGCGCGGGCTCAGCTACGAGCAGTACTTC,CASSLERGLSYEQYF
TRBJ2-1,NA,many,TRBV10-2,TGCGCCAGCAGGTCGGGACCCAGTGGGGAGCAGTTCTTC,CASRSGPSGEQFF
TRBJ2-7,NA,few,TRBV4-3,TGCGCCAGCAGCCAAGAACCGGCGGGGTACGAGCAGTACTTC,CASSQEPAGYEQYF
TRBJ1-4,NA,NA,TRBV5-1,TGCGCCAGCAGCTTCGGGACAACTGCTTTTGCAACTAATGAAAAACTGTTTTTT,CASSFGTTAFATNEKLFF
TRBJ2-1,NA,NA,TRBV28,TGTGCCAGCAGTTCCTCAGGGCAGAGAGTTTACAATGAGCAGTTCTTC,CASSSSGQRVYNEQFF
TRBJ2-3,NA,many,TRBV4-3,TGCGCCAGCAGCCAAGACAGGGACTATACGCAGTATTTT,CASSQDRDYTQYF
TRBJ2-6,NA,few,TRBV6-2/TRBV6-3,TGTGCCAGCAGTCCCGCAGAGCCTGGGGCCAACGTCCTGACTTTC,CASSPAEPGANVLTF
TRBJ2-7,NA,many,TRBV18,TGTGCCAGCTCACCCGGGGCCACCTACGAGCAGTACTTC,CASSPGATYEQYF
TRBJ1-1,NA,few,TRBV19,TGTGCCACTCGGGGAGGGGCAGGGTTGAACACTGAAGCTTTCTTT,CATRGGAGLNTEAFF
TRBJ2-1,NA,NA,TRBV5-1,TGCGCCAGCAGCTTTGACTTTAGCTCCTACAATGAGCAGTTCTTC,CASSFDFSSYNEQFF
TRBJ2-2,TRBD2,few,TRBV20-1,TGCAGTGCTAGAAAGCCTAGCGGGATTTATACTAACACCGGGGAGCTGTTTTTT,CSARKPSGIYTNTGELFF
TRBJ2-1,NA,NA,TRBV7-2,TGTGCCAGCAGTCCGGCGGGGGCAGGGTACAATGAGCAGTTCTTC,CASSPAGAGYNEQFF
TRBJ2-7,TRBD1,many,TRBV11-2,TGTGCCAGCAGCCCCGGGACAGGGCGCCACGACAGCTCCTACGAGCAGTACTTC,CASSPGTGRHDSSYEQYF
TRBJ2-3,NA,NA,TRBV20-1,TGCAGTTCAGGGTCAAGAGTGACAGATACGCAGTATTTT,CSSGSRVTDTQYF
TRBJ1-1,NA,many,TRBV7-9,TGTGCCAGCAGCTTTCCCTTCTCTCCCACTGAAGCTTTCTTT,CASSFPFSPTEAFF
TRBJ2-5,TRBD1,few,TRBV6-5,TGTGCCAGCAGTTACTCCGGACAGGTTCTGCCCCAGTACTTC,CASSYSGQVLPQYF
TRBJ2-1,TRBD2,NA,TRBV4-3,TGCGCCAGCAGCCAAGAGGTGGCGGGGGGATACAATGAGCGGTTCTTC,CASSQEVAGGYNERFF
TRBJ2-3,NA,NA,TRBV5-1,TGCGCCAGCAGCCCCCTCGGGACTGATTCAGATACGCAGTATTTT,CASSPLGTDSDTQYF
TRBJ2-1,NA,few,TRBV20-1,TGCAGCCAGCGGAACAGTTCCTACAATGAGCAGTTCTTC,CSQRNSSYNEQFF